These T cell receptor beta chains were read from a single sample in a study of cytomegalovirus exposure and HLA in healthy donors. Libraries were prepared by immunoSEQ multiplex PCR; TCRdb keeps only in-frame clonotypes and omits some of them. The sample consists of 160,000 or so clones, around three quarters of them appearing once. Sequenced: PBMCs. The receptors stem from a man aged 35-49 years in good health and CMV-seronegative. CDR3s leave out the opening cysteine and the closing phenylalanine or tryptophan.

v_gene: TRBV5-3
len: 13
j_gene: TRBJ2-4
CDR3aa: ARSLATGTKNIQY

v_gene: TRBV7-9
len: 14
j_gene: TRBJ1-2
CDR3aa: SSSQTLDSRESGYT

v_gene: TRBV6-5
len: 12
j_gene: TRBJ2-5
CDR3aa: ASSYRGSVETQY

v_gene: TRBV27
len: 12
j_gene: TRBJ2-2
CDR3aa: ASSSRLDTGELF

v_gene: TRBV6-5
len: 13
j_gene: TRBJ2-1
CDR3aa: ASRRAGGTVDEQF

v_gene: TRBV5-4
len: 13
j_gene: TRBJ1-6
CDR3aa: ASSPGHLPGSPLH

v_gene: TRBV7-9
len: 12
j_gene: TRBJ2-1
CDR3aa: SSSLGGLGNEQF

v_gene: TRBV9
len: 16
j_gene: TRBJ2-1
CDR3aa: ASSVVGTTAFTYNEQF

v_gene: TRBV6-1
len: 13
j_gene: TRBJ2-3
CDR3aa: ASSSRTSSTDTQY

v_gene: TRBV27
len: 14
j_gene: TRBJ2-1
CDR3aa: ASSLGLAGANNEQF

v_gene: TRBV5-8
len: 13
j_gene: TRBJ1-4
CDR3aa: ASSLGGQGNEKLF

v_gene: TRBV5-4
len: 17
j_gene: TRBJ2-3
CDR3aa: ASSLDIVGHGGPTDTQY

v_gene: TRBV11-3
len: 14
j_gene: TRBJ2-3
CDR3aa: ASSFSWGERTDTQY

v_gene: TRBV6-4
len: 9
j_gene: TRBJ2-3
CDR3aa: ASSESSRMY

v_gene: TRBV28
len: 14
j_gene: TRBJ1-3
CDR3aa: ASSPGQGISGNTIY

v_gene: TRBV11-3
len: 10
j_gene: TRBJ2-2
CDR3aa: ASSFSSGELF

v_gene: TRBV10-2
len: 13
j_gene: TRBJ2-3
CDR3aa: ATKGELISTDTQY

v_gene: TRBV20-1
len: 9
j_gene: TRBJ2-1
CDR3aa: SGLLYNEQF

v_gene: TRBV10-3
len: 16
j_gene: TRBJ1-3
CDR3aa: AISESGGSGASGNTIY

v_gene: TRBV5-6
len: 9
j_gene: TRBJ1-2
CDR3aa: ASSFRGGYT

v_gene: TRBV15
len: 13
j_gene: TRBJ2-7
CDR3aa: ATSPETSETYEQY

v_gene: TRBV4-1
len: 12
j_gene: TRBJ1-1
CDR3aa: ASSQEGARTEAF

v_gene: TRBV9
len: 11
j_gene: TRBJ2-5
CDR3aa: ASSVGAGTSVY

v_gene: TRBV27
len: 17
j_gene: TRBJ2-1
CDR3aa: ASSFKLGGRALPYNEQF

v_gene: TRBV6-1
len: 14
j_gene: TRBJ2-6
CDR3aa: ASRELGVAGANVLT

v_gene: TRBV7-8
len: 12
j_gene: TRBJ2-4
CDR3aa: ASSLSRGQNIQY

v_gene: TRBV5-1
len: 13
j_gene: TRBJ1-1
CDR3aa: ASSLERYMNTEAF

v_gene: TRBV12-2
len: 17
j_gene: TRBJ2-4
CDR3aa: ASRLAASGRTLAKNIQY

v_gene: TRBV6-4
len: 10
j_gene: TRBJ2-5
CDR3aa: ASRRDRETQY

v_gene: TRBV4-3
len: 15
j_gene: TRBJ2-1
CDR3aa: ASSQGPTSGGYNEQF

v_gene: TRBV6-1
len: 11
j_gene: TRBJ2-2
CDR3aa: SLSGSSTGELF

v_gene: TRBV10-3
len: 14
j_gene: TRBJ2-1
CDR3aa: AADPGQRGNYNEQF

v_gene: TRBV7-9
len: 10
j_gene: .
CDR3aa: ASSLGENEQY

v_gene: TRBV9
len: 12
j_gene: TRBJ1-4
CDR3aa: ASSVGTQGEKLF

v_gene: TRBV6-5
len: 12
j_gene: TRBJ2-7
CDR3aa: ASRRGVFSYEQY